This entry concerns a single TCR beta chain. Its specificity is not known. Profiling relied on immunoSEQ multiplex PCR, and the TCRdb table lists in-frame clones only, not all of them. In the table there are under 55,000 clones, roughly two thirds of which are singletons. These data come from a study of vaccination effects on CD4 cells after COVID-19. Germline V lookup: CDR1 SGHVS, CDR2 FQNEAQ. This CDR3 spans 18 amino acids. V shed 3 bases and J 4 bases; nucleotides not matched to a gene: 8. A 10-day culture period preceded the isolation of CD4+ T cells. Two doses of either BNT162b2 or mRNA-1273 were given to each participant. Previously uninfected by SARS-CoV-2, the vaccine recipients also showed negative nucleocapsid antibodies.

This TCR was recovered from a human donor who received a COVID-19 vaccine. The chain has TRBV7-8 and TRBJ2-5, with 16 bases matching TRBD2. The specimen was CD4+ T cells from PBMCs cultured without peptide, collected after COVID-19 vaccination. The CDR3 is CASSLGTSGGAVRETQYF. CDR3 DNA: TGTGCCAGCAGCTTGGGGACTAGCGGGGGGGCCGTAAGAGAGACCCAGTACTTC.